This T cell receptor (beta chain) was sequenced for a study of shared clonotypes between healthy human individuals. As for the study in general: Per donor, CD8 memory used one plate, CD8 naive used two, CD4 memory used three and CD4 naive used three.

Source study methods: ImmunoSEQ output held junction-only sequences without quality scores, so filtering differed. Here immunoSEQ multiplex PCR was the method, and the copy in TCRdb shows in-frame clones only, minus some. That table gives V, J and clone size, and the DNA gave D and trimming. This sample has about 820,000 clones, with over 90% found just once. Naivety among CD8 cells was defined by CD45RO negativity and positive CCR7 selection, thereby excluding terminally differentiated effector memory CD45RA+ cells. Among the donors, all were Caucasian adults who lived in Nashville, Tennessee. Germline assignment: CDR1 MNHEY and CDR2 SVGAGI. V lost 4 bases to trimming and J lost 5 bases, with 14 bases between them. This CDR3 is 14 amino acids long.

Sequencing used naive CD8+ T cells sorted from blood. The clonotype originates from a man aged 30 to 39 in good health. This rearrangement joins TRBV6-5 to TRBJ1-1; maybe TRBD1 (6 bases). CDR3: CASSSTGWNTEAFF. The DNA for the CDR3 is TGTGCCAGCAGTTCTACAGGGTGGAATACTGAAGCTTTCTTT.